Many counts were recorded for the clone carrying this TCR beta chain. In germline, CDR1 is SGHAT, CDR2 FQNNGV. The trim removed 0 bases at V and 5 bases at J, leaving 12 bases unmatched. The CDR3 has 17 amino acids. This entry comes from a study of read filtering for tumor transcriptome and immune sequencing. The library was built from roughly 400 ng RNA with molecular barcoded adaptors for alpha/delta and beta/gamma chains. TCRdb fed the reads into MiXCR, producing one record per CDR3 protein. The sample includes 93,000 or so distinct CDR3 sequences, around a fifth seen only once; the top ten take 9.5% to 12%.

This TCR was sampled from a donor at least 40 years old with multiple myeloma. The gene calls are TRBV11-2 and TRBJ2-5; 7 nucleotides align to TRBD2. Input material: a population of CD138-negative cells sorted from bone marrow. The CDR3 bases are TGTGCCAGCAGCTTAGACGGCGGGGGAGGGGCCGGTGAGACCCAGTACTTC. It encodes CASSLDGGGGAGETQYF.